This T cell receptor (beta chain) was captured by sequencing in a study of blood T cell repertoires in COVID-19. Seattle researchers signed up patients amid active infection and tracked them longitudinally. This CDR3 spans 13 amino acids. The trim removed 6 bases at V and 5 bases at J, leaving 5 bases unmatched. The germline V gene encodes CDR1 SQVTM and CDR2 ANQGSEA. Authors' processing steps: Researchers report that nucleated cell counts were estimated from reference gene primer amplification. Assay used: immunoSEQ multiplex PCR; TCRdb lists only in-frame clones, some missing. V, J and clone size were drawn from that table, and D and trimming were deduced from the DNA. The sample yields roughly 120,000 clones, roughly 72% seen once.

The chain links TRBV29-1 to TRBJ2-1; TRBD2 aligns across 9 bases. The TCR comes from an older man with COVID-19, enrolled during active disease. The specimen was peripheral blood. This CDR3 is CSVGTSLDNEQFF. The CDR3 nucleotides are TGCAGCGTCGGGACTAGCCTAGACAATGAGCAGTTCTTC.